One and the same sample provided the 31 T cell receptor beta chains below, sequenced in a study of beta chain features in type 1 diabetes. Reverse transcribing all isolated RNA meant expressed TCRB transcripts were sequenced. Here immunoSEQ multiplex PCR was the method, and the copy in TCRdb shows in-frame clones only, minus some. Among about 220,000 clones listed, about a tenth were seen once. Source material: central memory CD4+ T cells from blood. The receptors shown here come from a man in his late teens or twenties in good health.

This chain uses TRBV2 with TRBJ2-7, with D perhaps given as TRBD1 or TRBD2 (5 bases each). From germline, CDR1 is SNHLY and CDR2 FYNNEI. Trimming stripped 4 bases from V and 5 bases from J, with 6 bases between. The CDR3 runs to 11 residues. CDR3 DNA sequence: TGTGCCAGCAGTGTGGGGGACGAGCAGTACTTC. This translates into CASSVGDEQYF.

The chain recombines TRBV6-5 with TRBJ2-7; tentatively, D is TRBD1 or TRBD2 (5 bases each). The ends were cut back, 8 bases at V and 3 bases at J, with 17 bases in the middle. CDR3 length: 14 residues. Germline V CDR1 and CDR2: MNHEY, SVGAGI. The CDR3 nucleotides are TGTGCCAGCGCACCGGGACCCAAGTACTACGAGCAGTACTTC. Amino acids: CASAPGPKYYEQYF.

This clone was seen only a few times. The chain carries TRBV25-1 and TRBJ2-7, with 8 nucleotides matching TRBD2. V dropped 1 base and J dropped 2; count of bases not matched to a gene: 7. The germline CDR1 and CDR2 sequences are MGHDK and SYGVNS. This CDR3 is built from 16 residues. The CDR3 loop is CASSELGKRGTYEQYF. The CDR3 DNA follows: TGTGCCAGCAGTGAATTAGGAAAGCGGGGGACCTACGAGCAGTACTTC.

This clone has only a few counts. This chain joins TRBV30 and TRBJ2-5; 8 bases line up with TRBD2. CDR1 is GTSNPN and CDR2 is SVGIG in the germline V gene (reference sequence). The CDR3 contains 15 residues. Unmatched junction bases numbered 7, after V lost 3 bases and J lost 1 base. DNA for the CDR3: TGTGCCTGGAGGAGCGGGAGCGGGTTCCAAGAGACCCAGTACTTC. It codes for CAWRSGSGFQETQYF.

The rearrangement uses TRBV20-1 and TRBJ1-1; D unclear. V dropped 7 bases and J dropped 2 bases, with 8 bases sitting between them. Per germline, CDR1 DFQATT and CDR2 SNEGSKA (reference sequence). The CDR3 contains 11 residues. The CDR3 reads CSVLRNTEAFF. For the CDR3, the DNA is TGCAGTGTACTAAGAAACACTGAAGCTTTCTTT.

This sequence joins TRBV25-1 and TRBJ1-4; weak D call: TRBD1 (6 bases). The V end was cut by 2 bases, the J end by 4 bases, with 11 bases between. Germline CDR1 MGHDK, CDR2 SYGVNS. The CDR3 sequence is 15 residues long. The CDR3 nucleotides read TGTGCCAGCAGTGAAGGGAAAGGGGGTAATGAAAAACTGTTTTTT. Its protein is CASSEGKGGNEKLFF. Complete variable domain (other parts from reference TRBV25-1 and TRBJ1-4): EADIYQTPRYLVIGTGKKITLECSQTMGHDKMYWYQQDPGMELHLIHYSYGVNSTEKGDLSSESTVSRIRTEHFPLTLESARPSHTSQYLCASSEGKGGNEKLFFGSGTQLSVL.

The chain employs TRBV5-7 and TRBJ1-5, with D uncertain. TRBV5-7 is designated an ORF whose function remains uncertain. The CDR3 totals 13 residues. Trimming left V 4 bases short and J 0 bases short, with 5 bases between. The DNA for the CDR3 is TGTGCCAGCAGCCAATTTAGCAATCAGCCCCAGCATTTT. It yields the protein CASSQFSNQPQHF.

This clone has at least ten counts. The chain joins TRBV7-9 to TRBJ1-2, with D possibly being TRBD1 (5 bases). V lost 6 bases, J lost 2 bases, and 13 bases lay in between. The germline V gene encodes CDR1 SEHNR and CDR2 FQNEAQ (reference sequence). CDR3 size: 14 residues. For the CDR3, the DNA is TGTGCCAGCAGACAACCGGCAGGGAACTATGGCTACACCTTC. Its translation is CASRQPAGNYGYTF.

Only a few counts were recorded for this clone. The chain has TRBV7-2 and TRBJ2-1; D not resolved. The ends were cut back, 5 bases at V and 1 base at J, with 12 bases in the middle. The CDR3 has 15 amino acids. The V gene's germline CDR1 is SGHTA and CDR2 FQGNSA. CDR3 amino acids: CASSPESQSYNEQFF. The DNA of the CDR3 is TGTGCCAGCAGCCCCGAGTCACAGTCCTACAATGAGCAGTTCTTC.

This clone was seen a few times. The chain uses TRBV10-3 and TRBJ2-1; D is unresolved. Germline V CDR1 and CDR2: ENHRY, SYGVKD. The CDR3 contains 16 residues. V dropped 5 bases and J dropped 4 bases, with 18 bases sitting between them. CDR3 region: CAISPSTALVYNEQFF. CDR3 DNA: TGTGCCATCAGTCCCTCGACTGCTTTAGTTTACAATGAGCAGTTCTTC.

Many counts were recorded for this clone. The rearrangement joins TRBV28 to TRBJ2-2, with TRBD2 identical over 14 bases. This CDR3 contains 20 residues. Germline assignment: CDR1 MDHEN and CDR2 SYDVKM. V gave up 6 bases and J gave up 4 bases; unmatched junction bases: 16. The CDR3: CASRRLLGLAGVGSTGELFF. CDR3 DNA: TGTGCCAGCAGACGTCTATTGGGACTAGCGGGAGTCGGGAGCACCGGGGAGCTGTTTTTT. Together with reference TRBV28 and TRBJ2-2, the CDR3 gives the full variable domain: DVKVTQSSRYLVKRTGEKVFLECVQDMDHENMFWYRQDPGLGLRLIYFSYDVKMKEKGDIPEGYSVSREKKERFSLILESASTNQTSMYLCASRRLLGLAGVGSTGELFFGEGSRLTVL.

This clone was counted between two and nine times. V gene TRBV6-5 combines with J gene TRBJ2-3, with D possibly being TRBD1 (6 bases). This CDR3 has 15 amino acids. The germline V and J ends were trimmed by 5 bases and 4 bases, with 16 bases remaining between them. Germline values: CDR1 MNHEY, CDR2 SVGAGI. The CDR3 is CASSPDWGRSDTQYF. DNA for the CDR3: TGTGCCAGCAGTCCAGATTGGGGGCGATCAGATACGCAGTATTTT.

The rearrangement joins TRBV4-1 to TRBJ1-2; D is uncertain. V was pared by 1 base and J by 0 bases, with 12 bases between. This CDR3 spans 16 amino acids. Germline CDR1 and CDR2: MGHRA and YSYEKL. CDR3 bases: TGCGCCAGCAGCCAAGGCGGTGCTAGCTCTAACTATGGCTACACCTTC. This translates into CASSQGGASSNYGYTF.

The chain recombines TRBV9 with TRBJ1-5; D ambiguous. The CDR3 is 13 residues long. CDR1 and CDR2 from the germline V gene are SGDLS and YYNGEE. V lost 0 bases to trimming and J lost 6 bases, with 7 bases between them. CDR3 region: CASSVDVGQPQHF. Here the CDR3 DNA reads TGTGCCAGCAGCGTAGATGTAGGTCAGCCCCAGCATTTT.

The J gene is TRBJ2-3, the V gene TRBV7-6, with TRBD2 matching over 8 bases. After removal of 5 bases from V and 9 bases from J, the junction contained 7 bases not matched to a gene. CDR1 is SGHVS, CDR2 FNYEAQ, per germline. CDR3 length: 13 residues. CDR3 protein: CASSLDPGGTQYF. As DNA, the CDR3 is TGTGCCAGCAGCCTGGACCCGGGAGGGACGCAGTATTTT.

There are a few counts of this clone. This rearrangement joins TRBV5-4 to TRBJ2-1; perhaps TRBD2 as D (6 bases). CDR1 is SGHNT, CDR2 YYREEE, per germline (reference sequence). The CDR3 loop spans 14 amino acids. V gave up 2 bases and J gave up 5 bases, with 11 bases separating them. The DNA for the CDR3 is TGTGCCAGCAGCTTACCGGGACTCAACAATGAGCAGTTCTTC. Amino acid sequence: CASSLPGLNNEQFF. Based on the CDR3 plus reference TRBV5-4 and TRBJ2-1, the full variable domain is ETGVTQSPTHLIKTRGQQVTLRCSSQSGHNTVSWYQQALGQGPQFIFQYYREEENGRGNFPPRFSGLQFPNYSSELNVNALELDDSALYLCASSLPGLNNEQFFGPGTRLTVL.

This clone occurred a few times. Other DNA variants within this sample encode the same CDR3. The chain recombines TRBV29-1 with TRBJ1-2, with D tentatively TRBD1 (5 bases). V was cut by 4 bases and J by 8 bases, with 8 bases left in between. The CDR3 is made up of 10 amino acids. In germline, CDR1 is SQVTM, CDR2 ANQGSEA. The CDR3 is CSVAGVGYTF. DNA of the CDR3: TGCAGCGTTGCGGGGGTAGGCTACACCTTC.

This clone came up a few times. This chain uses TRBV5-4 with TRBJ2-6; 14 bases are a match to TRBD2. CDR3 length: 18 amino acids. CDR1 is SGHNT and CDR2 is YYREEE in the germline V gene (reference sequence). Trimming cost V 4 bases and J 2 bases; bases outside gene matches: 5. The CDR3, as DNA: TGTGCCAGCAGCCCCATGACTAGCGGGAGGGCTGGGGCCAACGTCCTGACTTTC. This gives the protein CASSPMTSGRAGANVLTF.

This clone was seen just once. V is TRBV19 and J is TRBJ2-5, with TRBD2 identical over 7 bases. Trimming at V came to 5 bases and at J to 1 base, leaving 4 bases not matched to a gene. Germline-derived CDR1 and CDR2 are LNHDA and SQIVND (reference sequence). CDR3 length equals 14 residues. The CDR3, as DNA: TGTGCCAGTAGTTCTAGGACTAGCCAAGAGACCCAGTACTTC. This gives the protein CASSSRTSQETQYF.

V gene TRBV9 combines with J gene TRBJ2-1; 10 nucleotides line up with TRBD1. Trimming at V came to 3 bases and at J to 9 bases, leaving 3 bases not matched to a gene. Germline loops: CDR1 SGDLS, CDR2 YYNGEE. CDR3 length: 13 amino acids. The CDR3 sequence is CASSATGGREQFF. The DNA of the CDR3 is TGTGCCAGCAGCGCGACAGGGGGCCGTGAGCAGTTCTTC.

Ten or more counts support this clone. This chain joins TRBV18 and TRBJ2-7; 11 nucleotides match TRBD2. The V gene's germline CDR1 is KGHSH and CDR2 LQKENI. V lost 6 bases and J lost 3; bases outside the gene matches: 4. CDR3 size: 14 residues. CDR3 sequence: CASSPTSGVYEQYF. As DNA, the CDR3 is TGTGCCAGCTCTCCGACTAGCGGGGTCTACGAGCAGTACTTC.

V and J are TRBV28 and TRBJ2-1; D possibly corresponds to TRBD2 (6 bases). The CDR3 has 16 amino acids. The germline V gene has CDR1 MDHEN and CDR2 SYDVKM. V lost 4 bases to trimming and J lost 8 bases, with 21 bases between them. DNA for the CDR3: TGTGCCAGCAGTTCCTTCGCCCTCGGGGGACGGGATGAGCAGTTCTTC. Translation gives CASSSFALGGRDEQFF.

The chain recombines TRBV25-1 with TRBJ2-3; the match to TRBD2 covers 12 bases. The CDR3 covers 14 residues. V was clipped by 8 bases and J by 9 bases; unmatched bases: 9. Germline lookup yields CDR1 MGHDK and CDR2 SYGVNS. DNA of the CDR3: TGTGCCAGCGGACCTAGCGGGAGGGCCGGCACGCAGTATTTT. Its translation is CASGPSGRAGTQYF.

CDR3 bases: TGTGCCAGCAGCTCTTTCACGGTGAACACCGGGGAGCTGTTTTTT. This gives the protein CASSSFTVNTGELFF. This chain connects TRBV11-1 to TRBJ2-2; no firm D call. Germline V gene sequence: CDR1 SGHAT, CDR2 FQDESV (reference sequence). V was pared by 4 bases and J by 1 base, with 10 bases between. The length of the CDR3 is 15 residues.

A note on this clone: Other DNA sequences of this sample code for an identical CDR3. The chain has TRBV18 and TRBJ1-1; TRBD1 agrees at 10 bases. V dropped 3 bases and J dropped 0; count of bases not matched to a gene: 4. Germline lookup yields CDR1 KGHSH and CDR2 LQKENI. The CDR3 spans 16 residues. The CDR3 DNA sequence: TGTGCCAGCTCACCTTGGACAGGGGGGATGAACACTGAAGCTTTCTTT. Protein: CASSPWTGGMNTEAFF. Based on the CDR3 plus reference TRBV18 and TRBJ1-1, the full variable domain is NAGVMQNPRHLVRRRGQEARLRCSPMKGHSHVYWYRQLPEEGLKFMVYLQKENIIDESGMPKERFSAEFPKEGPSILRIQQVVRGDSAAYFCASSPWTGGMNTEAFFGQGTRLTVV.

This clone came up once. The rearrangement uses TRBV11-3 and TRBJ2-5, with D unclear. CDR3 length: 13 amino acids. Trimming cost V 1 base and J 5 bases, with 8 bases left between them. Germline-derived CDR1 and CDR2 are SGHNT and YENEEA. In nucleotides, the CDR3 is TGTGCCAGCAGCTTAGGTAGCTACGAGACCCAGTACTTC. Residues: CASSLGSYETQYF.

The chain is built from TRBV2 and TRBJ1-5; no clear D. The CDR3 has 14 residues. V dropped 4 bases and J dropped 4 bases, with 11 bases sitting between them. Germline assignment: CDR1 SNHLY and CDR2 FYNNEI. CDR3 sequence reads: CASSGINSNQPQHF. Written as DNA, the CDR3 is TGTGCCAGCAGTGGGATAAACAGTAATCAGCCCCAGCATTTT.

Many counts were recorded for this clone. V usage is TRBV29-1 and J usage is TRBJ2-1; 10 positions match TRBD2. J lost 5 bases, V lost 4 bases, and 2 bases had no gene match. This CDR3 region has 13 residues. Germline CDR1 and CDR2: SQVTM and ANQGSEA. CDR3 nucleotide sequence: TGCAGCGTTGGGACTAGCGGCCACAATGAGCAGTTCTTC. This sequence encodes CSVGTSGHNEQFF.

In its sample, this clone was seen many times. The chain links TRBV7-2 to TRBJ2-5; TRBD2 agrees at 7 bases. Germline CDR1 and CDR2: SGHTA and FQGNSA. CDR3 length equals 14 residues. V gave up 5 bases and J gave up 1 base; unmatched junction bases: 4. The CDR3 DNA follows: TGTGCCAGCAGCATCCCTAGCGGCCAAGAGACCCAGTACTTC. The encoded protein is CASSIPSGQETQYF.

This clone was observed a handful of times. The CDR3 sequence: CASSTGTLRAYEQYF. The CDR3, as DNA: TGTGCCAGCAGTACCGGGACTCTCCGGGCTTACGAGCAGTACTTC. V usage is TRBV27 and J usage is TRBJ2-7; possibly TRBD2 for D (6 bases). Germline CDR1 MNHEY, CDR2 SMNVEV (reference sequence). The V end was cut by 5 bases, the J end by 4 bases, with 18 bases between. This CDR3 has 15 residues.

The V and J genes are TRBV11-2 and TRBJ2-2, with unresolved D. Germline V lookup: CDR1 SGHAT, CDR2 FQNNGV. V lost 6 bases and J 1 base, leaving 12 bases between the germline ends. The CDR3 has 15 amino acids. This CDR3 is CASRPIGWNTGELFF. CDR3 coding DNA: TGTGCCAGCAGACCAATCGGCTGGAACACCGGGGAGCTGTTTTTT. The whole variable domain, filled in from reference TRBV11-2 and TRBJ2-2, reads EAGVAQSPRYKIIEKRQSVAFWCNPISGHATLYWYQQILGQGPKLLIQFQNNGVVDDSQLPKDRFSAERLKGVDSTLKIQPAKLEDSAVYLCASRPIGWNTGELFFGEGSRLTVL.